The clone carrying this T cell receptor (beta chain) has at least ten counts. Its antigen is currently unknown. These data are taken from a study of T cells in Graves' hyperthyroidism and ophthalmopathy. General study points: In validation, the model predicted ophthalmopathy. These predictions came a median approximately 5.9 months before onset. The majority of expanded thyroid clonotypes above 0.001 also appeared in blood.

The source material, RNA transcripts, was used to amplify TCR beta CDR3 regions. The primer set for the first-round RT-PCR of the TCR CDR3 was HTBI. TCRdb re-called the multiplex PCR reads through MiXCR, storing one row per CDR3 protein. The sample has more than 550,000 distinct CDR3 sequences, 17% seen once. Over 18 months, lack of ophthalmopathy progression marked Graves' hyperthyroidism as stable. PBMCs were obtained from 9.5 to 10 ml fresh peripheral blood. V lost 6 bases and J lost 7, with 15 bases in between. The CDR3 consists of 14 residues. The germline V gene encodes CDR1 WNHNN and CDR2 SYGVQD (reference sequence).

The chain recombines TRBV10-1 with TRBJ2-2; D might be TRBD1 (6 bases). The sample consisted of blood. The clonotype comes from a middle-aged man with Graves' hyperthyroidism. The CDR3 nucleotides are TGCGCCAGCAGACCCGGACAAGGGGGCGGGGAGCTGTTTTTT. This translates into CASRPGQGGGELFF.